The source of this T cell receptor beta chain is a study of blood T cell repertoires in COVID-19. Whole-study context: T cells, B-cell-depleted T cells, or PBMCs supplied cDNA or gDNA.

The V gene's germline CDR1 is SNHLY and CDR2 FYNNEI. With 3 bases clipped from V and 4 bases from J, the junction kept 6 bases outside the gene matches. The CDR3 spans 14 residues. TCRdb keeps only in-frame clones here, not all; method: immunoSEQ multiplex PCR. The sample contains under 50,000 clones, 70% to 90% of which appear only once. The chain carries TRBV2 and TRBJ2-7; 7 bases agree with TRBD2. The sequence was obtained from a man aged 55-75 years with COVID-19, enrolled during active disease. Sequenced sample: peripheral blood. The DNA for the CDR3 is TGTGCCAGCAGTGACAAGCGGGGCCCGTACGAGCAGTACTTC. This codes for CASSDKRGPYEQYF.